The 27 T cell receptor beta chains below come from one sample, sequenced in a study of blood T cell repertoires in COVID-19. Here immunoSEQ multiplex PCR was the method, and the copy in TCRdb shows in-frame clones only, minus some. The sample has a few hundred thousand clones, 87% seen once. Sequenced material: peripheral blood. These TCRs come from a man between 18 and 35 years old with active or convalescent COVID-19.

The chain recombines TRBV28 with TRBJ1-1; D perhaps matches TRBD1 (5 bases). CDR3 length: 15 amino acids. Trimming removed 2 bases at V and 1 base at J, with 11 bases between. CDR1 and CDR2 (germline): MDHEN, SYDVKM. The DNA for the CDR3 is TGTGCCAGCAGTTTAAGCTCGACAGCGAACACTGAAGCTTTCTTT. Translating it yields CASSLSSTANTEAFF.

This chain connects TRBV11-2 to TRBJ2-7; 10 nucleotides align to TRBD1. Germline-derived CDR1 and CDR2 are SGHAT and FQNNGV. Unmatched junction bases numbered 7, after V lost 4 bases and J lost 7 bases. The CDR3 runs to 14 residues. The CDR3: CASSSTRDRGEQYF. CDR3 bases: TGTGCCAGCAGCTCGACTCGGGACAGGGGTGAGCAGTACTTC.

This chain connects TRBV30 to TRBJ2-3, with a possible D match to TRBD1 (6 bases). CDR1 is GTSNPN and CDR2 is SVGIG in the germline V gene (reference sequence). V gave up 0 bases and J gave up 1 base, with 11 bases separating them. The CDR3 runs to 15 residues. The CDR3 loop is CAWSVQGDRTDTQYF. For the CDR3, the DNA is TGTGCCTGGAGTGTACAGGGAGACCGCACAGATACGCAGTATTTT.

This rearrangement joins TRBV16 to TRBJ1-3; a possible D gene is TRBD1 (5 bases). CDR1 KGHSY and CDR2 FQNENV come from the germline V gene. The germline V and J ends were trimmed by 3 bases and 0 bases, with 12 bases remaining between them. This CDR3 is built from 16 residues. CDR3 DNA sequence: TGTGCCAGCAGCCACGGAGGGGAGTTCTCTGGAAACACCATATATTTT. Translating it yields CASSHGGEFSGNTIYF.

The chain combines TRBV10-3 with TRBJ2-1; the D gene is possibly TRBD2 (5 bases). CDR1 ENHRY and CDR2 SYGVKD come from the germline V gene. The CDR3 extends over 13 amino acids. Trimming left V 2 bases short and J 9 bases short, with 11 bases between. The CDR3: CAISEQVRGEQFF. The DNA of the CDR3 is TGTGCCATCAGTGAGCAGGTTCGGGGTGAGCAGTTCTTC.

This rearrangement joins TRBV7-9 to TRBJ2-1, with D possibly TRBD2 on 7 matching bases. Looked up from germline, CDR1 is SEHNR and CDR2 is FQNEAQ (reference sequence). The CDR3 spans 16 residues. V shed 5 bases and J shed 1 base, with 15 bases lying between them. The CDR3: CASSPQGRASYNEQFF. The DNA of the CDR3 is TGTGCCAGCAGCCCCCAGGGGAGGGCATCCTACAATGAGCAGTTCTTC.

The J gene is TRBJ2-3, the V gene TRBV4-2; D perhaps matches TRBD2 (5 bases). Germline CDR1 is LGHNA and CDR2 is YNFKEQ. This CDR3 is 16 amino acids long. The V and J ends lost 1 base and 3 bases respectively, with 14 bases between them. CDR3 nucleotides: TGTGCCAGCAGCCAAGGTGAGGAGAGAGGGACAGATACGCAGTATTTT. Amino acids: CASSQGEERGTDTQYF.

This clone came up once. This sequence joins TRBV4-3 and TRBJ1-5; D is ambiguous. Germline lookup yields CDR1 LGHNA and CDR2 YSLEER. The CDR3 spans 15 residues. Deletions cut 0 bases from V and 0 bases from J, with 6 bases between. The DNA for the CDR3 is TGCGCCAGCAGCCAAGAGGGCCTTAGCAATCAGCCCCAGCATTTT. Its translation is CASSQEGLSNQPQHF.

The V and J genes are TRBV29-1 and TRBJ1-2, with no clear D. Germline lookup yields CDR1 SQVTM and CDR2 ANQGSEA. The CDR3 runs to 11 residues. Trimming cost V 4 bases and J 7 bases, with 10 bases left between them. Here the CDR3 reads CSVGLAGGYTF. DNA for the CDR3: TGCAGCGTTGGCCTGGCAGGTGGCTACACCTTC.

This clone has only one observation. The chain employs TRBV19 and TRBJ2-7; 10 nucleotides line up with TRBD1. Germline V gene lookup returns CDR1 LNHDA and CDR2 SQIVND (reference sequence). This CDR3 contains 14 residues. After removal of 5 bases from V and 6 bases from J, the junction contained 7 bases not matched to a gene. The CDR3 coding sequence is TGTGCCAGTAGTGCTCGGGACAGGGGACTCGAGCAGTACTTC. Its protein is CASSARDRGLEQYF.

This clone is a singleton in its sample. The chain carries TRBV6-6 and TRBJ1-2, with 10 bases lining up with TRBD1. V lost 0 bases, J lost 6 bases, and 4 bases stayed unmatched. Germline V gives CDR1 MNHNY, CDR2 SVGAGI (reference sequence). The CDR3 contains 15 residues. The CDR3 DNA follows: TGTGCCAGCAGTTACTCGACAGGGGGCTCAAATGGCTACACCTTC. It yields the protein CASSYSTGGSNGYTF.

This CDR3 is CASSIDRGRNQPQHF. The CDR3 DNA follows: TGTGCCAGTAGTATCGACAGGGGGCGGAATCAGCCCCAGCATTTT. This chain joins TRBV19 and TRBJ1-5; 10 bases align to TRBD1. This CDR3 is 15 amino acids long. CDR1 is LNHDA, CDR2 SQIVND, per germline (reference sequence). The V gene end was trimmed by 3 bases and the J gene end by 4 bases; junction bases not matched to a gene: 3.

This clone is a singleton in its sample. The V and J genes are TRBV13 and TRBJ2-7; D is possibly TRBD2 (6 bases). There are 15 residues in the CDR3. Trimming pared 6 bases from V and 1 base from J, leaving 16 bases between. Germline V gene lookup returns CDR1 PRHDT and CDR2 FYEKMQ (reference sequence). The CDR3 reads CASSYGPAGSYEQYF. As DNA, the CDR3 is TGTGCCAGCAGTTACGGACCGGCGGGGTCCTACGAGCAGTACTTC.

The chain employs TRBV5-1 and TRBJ2-5, with a weak D call TRBD2 (5 bases). With 2 bases removed from V and 2 bases from J, the gap between germline ends came to 10 bases. CDR1 and CDR2 (germline): SGHRS, YFSETQ. This CDR3 spans 14 amino acids. The CDR3 loop reads CASSFGEIQETQYF. For the CDR3, the DNA is TGCGCCAGCAGCTTCGGGGAGATACAAGAGACCCAGTACTTC.

V and J are TRBV30 and TRBJ1-5; D not resolved. Trimming took 0 bases from V and 8 from J, leaving 5 bases between them. Germline assignment: CDR1 GTSNPN and CDR2 SVGIG (reference sequence). The CDR3 sequence is 11 residues long. The CDR3 nucleotides read TGTGCCTGGAGTGTCGGTGAGCCCCAGCATTTT. Protein product: CAWSVGEPQHF.

J is TRBJ2-5 and V is TRBV29-1; tentatively, D is TRBD2 (5 bases). The germline V gene has CDR1 SQVTM and CDR2 ANQGSEA. The CDR3 covers 13 residues. Trimming stripped 5 bases from V and 2 bases from J, with 12 bases between. The CDR3 DNA reads TGCAGCGTTCTTACGGGAATACAAGAGACCCAGTACTTC. Translating it yields CSVLTGIQETQYF.

The chain couples TRBV6-5 to TRBJ2-6; D call uncertain. Germline-derived CDR1 and CDR2 are MNHEY and SVGAGI. V gave up 2 bases and J gave up 0 bases, with 8 bases separating them. This CDR3 has 16 amino acids. CDR3 residues: CASSYSLYSGANVLTF. The DNA of the CDR3 is TGTGCCAGCAGTTACAGCTTATACTCTGGGGCCAACGTCCTGACTTTC.

The chain links TRBV9 to TRBJ1-2; D may be TRBD1 (6 bases). Trimming stripped 0 bases from V and 5 bases from J, with 17 bases between. Looked up from germline, CDR1 is SGDLS and CDR2 is YYNGEE. This CDR3 comprises 16 residues. For the CDR3, the DNA is TGTGCCAGCAGCGTAGGCGGGGGGGCTACTGGTTATGGCTACACCTTC. Its translation: CASSVGGGATGYGYTF.

This chain connects TRBV3-1 (or the pseudogene TRBV3-2) to TRBJ2-7; no firm D call. This CDR3 region has 15 residues. V lost 1 base and J lost 5, with 15 bases in between. CDR1 is LGHDT, CDR2 YNNKEL, per germline (reference sequence). DNA of the CDR3: TGTGCCAGCAGCCAAGGTCCCTCGGGTTATAACGAGCAGTACTTC. As protein: CASSQGPSGYNEQYF.

This clone was counted a single time. This chain connects TRBV28 to TRBJ1-1, with 9 bases lining up with TRBD1. The junction had 7 bases not matched to a gene; V was cut back by 3 bases and J by 5 bases. Looked up from germline, CDR1 is MDHEN and CDR2 is SYDVKM. CDR3 length: 15 residues. The CDR3 reads CASSFIQQGATEAFF. The CDR3 region has the DNA TGTGCCAGCAGTTTTATACAACAGGGGGCGACTGAAGCTTTCTTT. Filled out from reference TRBV28 and TRBJ1-1, the complete variable domain reads DVKVTQSSRYLVKRTGEKVFLECVQDMDHENMFWYRQDPGLGLRLIYFSYDVKMKEKGDIPEGYSVSREKKERFSLILESASTNQTSMYLCASSFIQQGATEAFFGQGTRLTVV.

CDR3 DNA sequence: TGTGCCAGCAGCTTATCCAGGACAGATACGCAGTATTTT. This sequence encodes CASSLSRTDTQYF. The chain carries TRBV7-2 and TRBJ2-3; D remains ambiguous. The CDR3 runs 13 residues. From germline, CDR1 is SGHTA and CDR2 FQGNSA. Trimming took 2 bases from V and 3 from J, leaving 6 bases between them.

As for this clone: The same CDR3 is also encoded by other DNA sequences in this sample. The chain carries TRBV13 and TRBJ2-1, with TRBD2 matching over 8 bases. V trimming: 1 base; J trimming: 12 bases; junction bases outside the gene matches: 20. Germline values: CDR1 PRHDT, CDR2 FYEKMQ (reference sequence). The CDR3 totals 18 residues. CDR3 nucleotide sequence: TGTGCCAGCAGCTTAGTGAGCCGGGGAGCGGGGGACAAGGTGGGGCAGTTCTTC. Its translation is CASSLVSRGAGDKVGQFF.

This chain joins TRBV28 and TRBJ1-4; 8 nucleotides match TRBD1. Germline loops: CDR1 MDHEN, CDR2 SYDVKM. The CDR3 extends over 16 amino acids. The ends lost 3 bases at V and 4 bases at J; junction bases unmatched: 7. This chain's CDR3 is CASSFPPDRVNEKLFF. As DNA, the CDR3 is TGTGCCAGCAGTTTTCCTCCGGACAGGGTTAATGAAAAACTGTTTTTT. The variable domain in full, with the rest retrieved from reference TRBV28 and TRBJ1-4, is DVKVTQSSRYLVKRTGEKVFLECVQDMDHENMFWYRQDPGLGLRLIYFSYDVKMKEKGDIPEGYSVSREKKERFSLILESASTNQTSMYLCASSFPPDRVNEKLFFGSGTQLSVL.

The CDR3 nucleotides are TGTGCCAGTAGTAGCGGGACAGGGAAAAATCAGCCCCAGCATTTT. It translates to CASSSGTGKNQPQHF. This rearrangement joins TRBV19 to TRBJ1-5; 9 bases match TRBD1. Losses at the gene ends were 4 bases for V and 4 bases for J; bases not matched to a gene: 5. This CDR3 is 15 amino acids long. Germline lookup yields CDR1 LNHDA and CDR2 SQIVND (reference sequence).

This clone was observed a few times. The rearrangement joins TRBV9 to TRBJ2-7, with 7 bases identical to TRBD1. The V gene end was trimmed by 0 bases and the J gene end by 7 bases; junction bases not matched to a gene: 10. The germline V gene has CDR1 SGDLS and CDR2 YYNGEE. The CDR3 is 15 amino acids. CDR3 coding DNA: TGTGCCAGCAGCGTAGCTCCACAGGGGCTAGGGGAGCAGTACTTC. This gives the protein CASSVAPQGLGEQYF. Full variable domain (remainder filled in from reference TRBV9 and TRBJ2-7): DSGVTQTPKHLITATGQRVTLRCSPRSGDLSVYWYQQSLDQGLQFLIQYYNGEERAKGNILERFSAQQFPDLHSELNLSSLELGDSALYFCASSVAPQGLGEQYFGPGTRLTVT.

The gene calls are TRBV5-6 and TRBJ1-2, with a weak D call TRBD1 (5 bases). Trimming pared 4 bases from V and 4 bases from J, leaving 11 bases between. The CDR3 spans 13 residues. CDR1 and CDR2 from the germline V gene are SGHDT and YYEEEE. CDR3 sequence reads: CASSRRGTYGYTF. The CDR3 DNA reads as TGTGCCAGCAGCCGGCGCGGGACCTATGGCTACACCTTC.

This clone was counted once. This rearrangement joins TRBV27 to TRBJ1-2, with no clear D. Trimming took off 2 bases at V and 1 base at J, with 8 bases between the two ends. The CDR3 totals 14 residues. Germline V CDR1 and CDR2: MNHEY, SMNVEV (reference sequence). The CDR3: CASSLSFSNYGYTF. The CDR3 nucleotides are TGTGCCAGCAGTTTAAGTTTTAGTAACTATGGCTACACCTTC.